This T cell receptor beta chain was captured by sequencing in a study of monozygotic twins with cystic fibrosis. Background on the study: Three micrograms of fragmented DNA underwent around 14 PCR cycles for library preparation. The study's findings and limits: Unrelated CF individuals shared fewer identical clonotypes than monozygotic CF twins. V usage most resembled the co-twin in 13 of 16 pairs. Shared CDR3 numbers were not associated with age, concordance or severity.

The germline V and J ends were trimmed by 4 bases and 5 bases, with 13 bases remaining between them. This CDR3 is built from 14 residues. The V gene's germline CDR1 is SGHDT and CDR2 YYEEEE. Clones were sequenced by immunoSEQ multiplex PCR, and TCRdb holds only the in-frame ones, with some missing. The repertoire holds about 11,000 clones, with roughly 97% as singletons. Concerning this clone: Antigen specificity is unknown.

This TCR was recovered from a boy aged 5-17 years with cystic fibrosis. V is TRBV5-6 and J is TRBJ2-1, with D maybe TRBD2 (5 bases). The sample consisted of blood. CDR3 sequence (DNA): TGTGCCAGCAGCCTAGGGAGTCTGCACAATGAGCAGTTCTTC. This codes for CASSLGSLHNEQFF.